These T cell receptor beta chains were read from a single sample in a study of regulatory T cells in long-lasting Graves disease. TCRdb re-called the multiplex PCR reads with MiXCR, one entry per CDR3 protein. The repertoire holds some 600,000 distinct CDR3 sequences, approximately 16% seen once, with around 13% in the top ten. These data were also filed under a second study, of T cells in Graves' hyperthyroidism and ophthalmopathy.

The source was peripheral blood mononuclear cells (PBMCs), collected at new diagnosis, from a patient treated with antithyroid drugs. These receptors were obtained from a man between 18 and 29 years old with Graves disease. Both conserved end residues are part of each CDR3. D genes are given only for firm matches. Only part of the rows carry a size: once, few, many, or a class if the clone is expanded.

V	J	D	size	DNA	CDR3
TRBV5-8	TRBJ2-7	.	once	TGTGCCAGCAGCACTCGGCGGTACGAGCAGTACTTC	CASSTRRYEQYF
TRBV28	TRBJ1-3	.	many	TGTGCCAGCAGTTCCGGGGGCCTCTCTGGAAACACCATATATTTT	CASSSGGLSGNTIYF
TRBV12-3/TRBV12-4	TRBJ2-1	TRBD2	.	TGTGCCAGCAGTTCCTTATGGCGGGAGGGCCTAAACTACAATGAGCAGTTCTTC	CASSSLWREGLNYNEQFF
TRBV2	TRBJ2-7	.	few	TGTGCCAGCAGTAGGACAGCTTACGAGCAGTACTTC	CASSRTAYEQYF
TRBV20-1	TRBJ2-1	.	.	TGCAGTGCTAGACTCGGAGGGCCTGTGGGCAATGAGCAGTTCTTC	CSARLGGPVGNEQFF
TRBV7-8	TRBJ2-7	.	many	TGTGCCAGCAGCCCAAGCAGGGTCTGGAACGAGCAGTACTTC	CASSPSRVWNEQYF
TRBV3-1	TRBJ1-4	TRBD1	few	TGTGCCAGCAGCCAAAAGGACAGGGGTAATGAAAAACTGTTTTTT	CASSQKDRGNEKLFF
TRBV15	TRBJ2-7	TRBD2	.	TGTGCCACCAGCAGAGAGCGGGAGGGCCCCCATGAGCAGTACTTC	CATSREREGPHEQYF
TRBV15	TRBJ1-5	.	.	TGTGCCACCAGCAGAGTGGGGGCAGGGAGCCTTGCCCAGCATTTT	CATSRVGAGSLAQHF
TRBV20-1	TRBJ2-1	TRBD2	few	TGCAGTGCCCCAAGGCGGGAGGGCCGGTATGAGCAGTTCTTC	CSAPRREGRYEQFF
TRBV6-2/TRBV6-3	TRBJ2-1	.	few	TGTGCCAGCAGTGATGTGGGGACGGGGCAGTCCTTC	CASSDVGTGQSF
TRBV20-1	TRBJ2-1	TRBD2	many	TGCAGTGCGAGTTCCCGACGGACTAGCTCGGATGAGCAGTTCTTC	CSASSRRTSSDEQFF
TRBV12-3/TRBV12-4	TRBJ2-1	.	many	TGTGCCAGCAGTTTCTTCCTAGCTCGAGCGGCTGAGCAGTTCTTC	CASSFFLARAAEQFF
TRBV29-1	TRBJ2-3	.	.	TGCAGCGTTGAAGGTGGGGCCAACTCCCCGTCAGGTACGCAGTATTTT	CSVEGGANSPSGTQYF
TRBV19	TRBJ2-3	TRBD2	.	TGTGCCAGTAGTCGGTCTAGCGGGGCGGGAACGCAGTATTTT	CASSRSSGAGTQYF
TRBV6-2/TRBV6-3	TRBJ2-7	TRBD1	many	TGTGCCAGCATCGAGTCAGGGGGCCCCTACGAGCAGTACTTC	CASIESGGPYEQYF
TRBV5-1	TRBJ1-1	.	few	TGCGCCAGCGGCTTGGAGTCCTTGGGCATGAACACTGAAGCTTTCTTT	CASGLESLGMNTEAFF
TRBV10-2	TRBJ2-7	TRBD2	.	TGCGCCAGCAAGTCTAGCGGGAGCTCCTACGAGCAGTACTTC	CASKSSGSSYEQYF
TRBV12-3/TRBV12-4	TRBJ2-6	.	many	TGTGCCAGCAGTTCCCCACAGGGCTCTGGGGCCAACGTCCTGACTTTC	CASSSPQGSGANVLTF
TRBV6-1	TRBJ1-5	.	few	TGTGCCAGCCTCCCCGGGACGTTTAGCAGGGCCGATCAGCCCCAGCATTTT	CASLPGTFSRADQPQHF
TRBV12-3/TRBV12-4	TRBJ1-2	.	many	TGTGCCAGCAGTTTAGGGCACCCACAGGCTTATGGCTACACCTTC	CASSLGHPQAYGYTF
TRBV30	TRBJ2-4	.	many	TGTGCCTGGGCCCCGCGGGACAATCGTCAGTACTTC	CAWAPRDNRQYF
TRBV6-1	TRBJ2-2	TRBD2	few	TGTGTCCTAGGCGGGAGAGCCGGGGAGCTGTTTTTT	CVLGGRAGELFF
TRBV24-1	TRBJ2-2	.	many	TGTGCCACCAGTGATGGGACACTTACCGGGGAGCTGTTTTTT	CATSDGTLTGELFF
TRBV12-3/TRBV12-4	TRBJ2-2	TRBD1	.	TGTGCCAGCAGTGCGCAGGGGGTCGGGGAGCTGTTTTTT	CASSAQGVGELFF
TRBV9	TRBJ2-1	TRBD2	.	TGTGCCAGCAGCACGGATAGCGGGAGTAGCAATGAGCAGTTCTTC	CASSTDSGSSNEQFF
TRBV27	TRBJ1-5	.	.	TGTGCCAGCAGACAAACTCGCTTCCGGCCCCAGCATTTT	CASRQTRFRPQHF
TRBV9	TRBJ2-1	.	.	TGTGCCAGCAGCCCAGAACCGGGACACAATGAGCAGTTCTTC	CASSPEPGHNEQFF
TRBV5-6	TRBJ1-4	.	.	TGTGCCAGCAGCTTATCAGCGATAAGGAAACTGTTTTTT	CASSLSAIRKLFF
TRBV5-1	TRBJ1-1	.	many	TGCGCCAGCAGCTTGCTGCCAGACCAGAACACTGAAGCTTTCTTT	CASSLLPDQNTEAFF
TRBV11-2	TRBJ2-7	.	.	TGTGCCAGCAGCTTAGGCAGCGGAAAGACCTACGAGCAGTACTTC	CASSLGSGKTYEQYF
TRBV7-2	TRBJ2-2	.	many	TGTGCCAGCAGCCCCCATGGCGGCACCGGGGAGCTGTTTTTT	CASSPHGGTGELFF
TRBV12-3/TRBV12-4	TRBJ1-3	.	few	TGTGCCAGCAGTTTGAGGGCATCCCTTTCTGGAAACACCATATATTTT	CASSLRASLSGNTIYF
TRBV6-1	TRBJ2-7	TRBD1	many	TGTGCCAGCAGTAACCGGGACAGGGTTTACGAGCAGTACTTC	CASSNRDRVYEQYF
TRBV6-2/TRBV6-3	TRBJ2-1	TRBD2	.	TGTGCCAGCAGTCAATTAGCGGGAGGTGCCTACAATGAGCAGTTCTTC	CASSQLAGGAYNEQFF
TRBV30	TRBJ2-5	.	many	TGTGCTGGGGGTAGAGAGACCCAGTACTTC	CAGGRETQYF
TRBV27	TRBJ2-2	.	.	TGTGCCAGCAGTTTAATCAGGGGGAACACCGGGGAGCTGTTTTTT	CASSLIRGNTGELFF
TRBV11-2	TRBJ2-1	.	many	TGTGCCAGCAGCTCCCCCGGAGCCAGAGTTAACAATGAGCAGTTCTTC	CASSSPGARVNNEQFF
TRBV11-2	TRBJ2-2	TRBD2	.	TGTGCCAGCAGCTCACTAGCGGGAGTGGTTGGGGGGGCAACCGGGGAGCTGTTTTTT	CASSSLAGVVGGATGELFF
TRBV5-1	TRBJ2-3	.	.	TGCGCCAGCAGCTCGACCACCGGGAAGTTAGATACGCAGTATTTT	CASSSTTGKLDTQYF
TRBV11-2	TRBJ1-2	.	many	TGTGCCAGCAGCTTAGTGGCAGGCTTGTTGGCCGGCTACACCTTC	CASSLVAGLLAGYTF
TRBV20-1	TRBJ2-1	TRBD2	many	TGCAGTGCCGGAAGAGCGGGATACTACAATGAGCAGTTCTTC	CSAGRAGYYNEQFF
TRBV5-1	TRBJ2-1	.	.	TGCGCCAGCAGCCCCCGACTGAAACACCCAGAAAACTACAATGAGCAGTTCTTC	CASSPRLKHPENYNEQFF
TRBV6-2/TRBV6-3	TRBJ2-3	TRBD2	many	TGTGCCAGCAGTGAAGCCGGGCTAGCGGGAGTCCACTACCCGTATTTT	CASSEAGLAGVHYPYF